This TCR beta chain stems from a study of T cell responses to AZD1222 COVID-19 vaccine. Study conclusions and caveats: Across the whole spike, CD4 TCRs peaked at regions 160-218 and 743-854. Per reports, nearly half of all spike-specific TCRs target regions that are unmutated in variants. The study sampled repertoires only after the peak T cell response.

The method was immunoSEQ multiplex PCR; TCRdb's version includes in-frame clones alone and lacks a portion of them. The sample yields around 100,000 clones, around 82% seen once. In its sample, this clone was seen a few times. Antigen: not known. Trimming left V 1 base short and J 3 bases short, with 13 bases between. Germline V CDR1 and CDR2: SGHVS, FQNEAQ. This CDR3 spans 15 amino acids. V usage is TRBV7-8 and J usage is TRBJ2-7, with D tentatively TRBD2 (5 bases). Material: peripheral blood, obtained on day 0 of AZD1222 vaccination. The source is an adult in good health. The CDR3 spells CASSLGAAQSYEQYF. DNA of the CDR3: TGTGCCAGCAGCTTAGGAGCGGCCCAGAGCTACGAGCAGTACTTC.